These 2 T cell receptor beta chains came from one sample sequenced in a study of T cell repertoires in cytomegalovirus infection. Their specific antigens are unknown. TCRdb re-called the reads with MiXCR, one entry per CDR3 protein. The sample contains roughly 180,000 distinct CDR3 sequences, about 20% of which appear only once. Sequenced material: CD8+ T cells from cultured PBMCs, taken from culture after CMV antigen stimulation. All receptors come from a human donor in good health (CMV status not recorded). Some clones in this sample may be carry-over from other donors' samples.

The V call is TRBV5-4, the J call TRBJ2-5; 8 bases agree with TRBD2. This CDR3 has 18 residues. The J segment lost 1 base and the V segment lost 0 bases, leaving 11 bases of the junction unmatched. CDR1 is SGHNT and CDR2 is YYREEE in the germline V gene (reference sequence). CDR3 sequence: CASSLGLAGPLAQETQYF. CDR3 coding DNA: TGTGCCAGCAGCTTGGGATTAGCGGGGCCCCTTGCCCAAGAGACCCAGTACTTC.

This clonotype was counted only a few times. V gene TRBV12-3 or TRBV12-4 combines with J gene TRBJ1-4; 10 bases align to TRBD1. This CDR3 has 18 amino acids. V shed 6 bases, J shed 0 bases, and the junction held 10 bases outside the gene matches. CDR3 coding DNA: TGTGCCAGCAGCCCCCGGGACAGGGGAGTTGCAACTAATGAAAAACTGTTTTTT. This codes for CASSPRDRGVATNEKLFF.